What follows are 8 T cell receptor beta chains derived from one specimen sequenced in a study of cytomegalovirus exposure and HLA in healthy donors. PCR was performed using 60 Vbeta and 13 Jbeta primers. Produced via immunoSEQ multiplex PCR; TCRdb's table is partial and in-frame only. The sample yields around 140,000 clones, approximately 85% seen once. Material for sequencing was PBMCs. These receptors all come from a woman aged 45-59 years in good health and CMV-seropositive.

V is TRBV28 and J is TRBJ1-1; 9 bases line up with TRBD1. Germline lookup yields CDR1 MDHEN and CDR2 SYDVKM. This CDR3 is built from 14 residues. V lost 5 bases and J lost 6; bases outside the gene matches: 7. The CDR3: CASSPGQGDSEAFF. In nucleotides, the CDR3 is TGTGCCAGCAGTCCGGGACAGGGAGACTCTGAAGCTTTCTTT.

The chain carries TRBV29-1 and TRBJ2-2, with 11 bases identical to TRBD1. J was trimmed by 7 bases and V by 6 bases; bases with no gene match: 7. Germline V gives CDR1 SQVTM, CDR2 ANQGSEA. The CDR3 consists of 14 residues. CDR3 DNA sequence: TGCAGCGTAACCCCGGGACAGGGGGGCGGGGAGCTGTTTTTT. It codes for CSVTPGQGGGELFF.

This clone was recorded a few times. For the CDR3, the DNA is TGTGCCAGCAGTTACTCGATAGGAGAGAGCACCGGGGAGCTGTTTTTT. Translation: CASSYSIGESTGELFF. The V gene is TRBV6-5, the J gene TRBJ2-2; D remains ambiguous. Trimming stripped 0 bases from V and 4 bases from J, with 12 bases between. This CDR3 spans 16 amino acids. Germline CDR1 and CDR2: MNHEY and SVGAGI.

V gene TRBV9 combines with J gene TRBJ1-6; D is perhaps TRBD1 (6 bases). Germline lookup yields CDR1 SGDLS and CDR2 YYNGEE. Trimming took off 0 bases at V and 8 bases at J, with 12 bases between the two ends. The length of the CDR3 is 15 residues. CDR3 sequence (DNA): TGTGCCAGCAGCGTAGCTGGGACACAGGATTCACCCCTCCACTTT. The encoded protein is CASSVAGTQDSPLHF.

This clone has a single count. The chain recombines TRBV29-1 with TRBJ1-3; D not certain. The V end was cut by 4 bases, the J end by 7 bases, with 8 bases between. CDR1 and CDR2 (germline): SQVTM, ANQGSEA. The CDR3 consists of 11 residues. This chain's CDR3 is CSVVVRNTIYF. CDR3 bases: TGCAGCGTTGTCGTGCGGAACACCATATATTTT.

This rearrangement joins TRBV2 to TRBJ2-5; 7 positions match TRBD1. Looked up from germline, CDR1 is SNHLY and CDR2 is FYNNEI. The CDR3 is 17 amino acids. V gave up 6 bases and J gave up 3 bases; unmatched junction bases: 16. The CDR3 loop reads CASSSPQTRQGEETQYF. The CDR3 nucleotides read TGTGCCAGCAGCAGCCCCCAAACCCGACAGGGTGAAGAGACCCAGTACTTC.

The V call is TRBV10-3, the J call TRBJ1-1; 8 positions agree with TRBD1. CDR3 length: 15 amino acids. The germline gives CDR1 ENHRY, CDR2 SYGVKD. V dropped 8 bases and J dropped 1; count of bases not matched to a gene: 9. CDR3 region: CAISKGQGSNTEAFF. CDR3 DNA: TGTGCCATCTCTAAAGGACAGGGATCGAACACTGAAGCTTTCTTT.

The chain links TRBV5-5 to TRBJ1-1; D may be TRBD1 (6 bases). Germline CDR1 reads SGHKS; CDR2 reads YYEKEE (reference sequence). V gave up 5 bases and J gave up 8 bases, with 13 bases separating them. The CDR3 consists of 12 residues. The CDR3 DNA is TGTGCCAGCAGATACAGGGATACGGAAGCTTTCTTT. Protein: CASRYRDTEAFF.